This entry is about one TCR beta chain. TCRdb's table, derived via immunoSEQ multiplex PCR, lists solely in-frame clones and lacks some. The data show fewer than 100,000 clones, with more than 75% seen just once and 2.1% held by the top ten. These data originate in a study of cytomegalovirus exposure and HLA in healthy donors. In the study overall: The roughly 110 validation repertoires were produced on the same platform as the 650 to 800 repertoires of the first cohort. This was reported in a later analysis.

Germline lookup yields CDR1 MDHEN and CDR2 SYDVKM. The CDR3 is 15 residues long. With 5 bases clipped from V and 1 base from J, the junction kept 6 bases outside the gene matches. The sample was PBMCs. The clonotype was recovered from a man aged 25 to 40 in good health and CMV-seronegative. This chain joins TRBV28 and TRBJ2-7; 9 bases fit TRBD2. CDR3 region: CASSDSGSGSYEQYF. The CDR3 DNA follows: TGTGCCAGCAGTGATAGCGGGAGTGGATCCTACGAGCAGTACTTC.